These T cell receptor beta chains were read from a single sample in a study of T cell responses to AZD1222 COVID-19 vaccine. The protocol was immunoSEQ multiplex PCR, while the TCRdb copy is restricted to in-frame clones and leaves out a portion. The sample has roughly 120,000 clones; roughly 90% are singletons. The sequences come from peripheral blood, collected on day 0 of AZD1222 vaccination. The receptors shown here come from an adult in good health. The CDR3 runs from the conserved cysteine through the conserved F or W. D genes are given only for firm matches. Some rows have no size entry. The others give once, few or many, or a class for an expanded clone.

J,V,size,D,DNA,CDR3
TRBJ1-5,TRBV6-5,-,-,TGTGCCAGCAGTAGGGACAGCAATCAGCCCCAGCATTTT,CASSRDSNQPQHF
TRBJ1-5,TRBV27,-,-,TGTGCCAGCGGGGGGACGGTATCATCGCCCCAGCATTTT,CASGGTVSSPQHF
TRBJ2-5,TRBV7-6,-,TRBD2,TGTGCCAGCAGCTTAGGGCGGGGGATGGAGACCCAGTACTTC,CASSLGRGMETQYF
TRBJ1-1,TRBV7-8,-,TRBD1,TGTGCCAGCTCCGGAACGGGCAGGGGGCTTGTCGTGAACACTGAAGCTTTCTTT,CASSGTGRGLVVNTEAFF
TRBJ1-1,TRBV7-2,few,-,TGTGCCAGCAGGGGGACGGTGAACACTGAAGCTTTCTTT,CASRGTVNTEAFF
TRBJ2-1,TRBV18,-,-,TGTGCCAGCTCGCCCAACCCCGGCACAGGCATGTATGAGCAGTTCTTC,CASSPNPGTGMYEQFF
TRBJ1-5,TRBV7-2,-,-,TGTGCCAGCAGCCCGGACTTGGCTCAGCCCCAGCATTTT,CASSPDLAQPQHF
TRBJ1-1,TRBV3-1/TRBV3-2,-,-,TGTGCCAGCAGCCAAGGGTCTCTAATCGACACTGAAGCTTTCTTT,CASSQGSLIDTEAFF
TRBJ2-7,TRBV3-1/TRBV3-2,-,-,TGTGCCAGCAGCCCCTTCTCAGGCTACGAGCAGTACTTC,CASSPFSGYEQYF
TRBJ1-3,TRBV12-3/TRBV12-4,-,-,TGTGCCAGCAACACTCACTCTGGAAACACCATATATTTT,CASNTHSGNTIYF
TRBJ2-4,TRBV18,-,-,TGTGCCAGCTCACCGCCCCACGGGGTTAACATTCAGTACTTC,CASSPPHGVNIQYF
TRBJ2-3,TRBV6-2/TRBV6-3,-,-,TGTGCCAGCAGTACTACCTCACCAATCACGCAGTATTTT,CASSTTSPITQYF
TRBJ1-1,TRBV4-1,-,TRBD1,TGCGCCAGCAGCCAATTCAGGGGGCGGCGAAACACTGAAGCTTTCTTT,CASSQFRGRRNTEAFF